This record concerns one T cell receptor (beta chain) sequence. This sample was taken from a study of T cell responses to AZD1222 COVID-19 vaccine. Method: immunoSEQ multiplex PCR; TCRdb's copy keeps in-frame clones and lacks some. The sample has about 83,000 clones, approximately 90% seen once. The input for sequencing was peripheral blood, taken 28 days after the second AZD1222 dose. This clonotype was sampled from an adult who received the AZD1222 COVID-19 vaccine.

CDR3 residues: CASSVERSSGWTGELFF. CDR3 DNA: TGTGCCAGCAGCGTAGAACGGTCTAGCGGTTGGACCGGGGAGCTGTTTTTT. The rearrangement joins TRBV9 to TRBJ2-2; 7 bases match TRBD2. Germline assignment: CDR1 SGDLS and CDR2 YYNGEE. The CDR3 contains 17 residues. V shed 0 bases, J shed 5 bases, and the junction held 10 bases outside the gene matches.